A single sample gave rise to the 28 T cell receptor beta chains below, sequenced in a study of glioma-infiltrating T cells (dated by TCRdb to about 2016). TCRdb shows the sequencer as Illumina MiSeq. The iRepertoire nested amplicon-rescue multiplex PCR (arm-PCR) platform was used to amplify TCR alpha and beta CDR3 regions from RNA. The public reads were reprocessed in TCRdb via fastp at Q25 and MiXCR, keeping in-frame beta chains. Rows matching on CDR3 protein sequence are summarized as one entry with the most common DNA and genes. The sample includes about 400,000 distinct CDR3 sequences, with roughly two fifths observed a single time. Of the sample, 12% falls within the top ten clones. Sequencing was done on a sample of glioma tissue, nonneoplastic brain tissue, or PBMCs (not recorded which). All receptors derive from a human donor with low-grade glioma or glioblastoma, undergoing nonglioma brain surgery, or in good health (not recorded which).

This clonotype has just a few counts. This chain uses TRBV20-1 with TRBJ2-1, with 12 bases matching TRBD1. Germline V gene sequence: CDR1 DFQATT, CDR2 SNEGSKA (reference sequence). The CDR3 has 18 residues. V was pared by 6 bases and J by 4 bases, with 16 bases of the junction left unmatched. This CDR3 is CSAPGTGGDQGNYNEQFF. CDR3 sequence (DNA): TGCAGTGCCCCGGGGACAGGGGGCGACCAGGGGAATTACAATGAGCAGTTCTTC.

This clonotype appeared a few times. The chain has TRBV28 and TRBJ2-1, with D tentatively TRBD2 (5 bases). Trimming removed 3 bases at V and 7 bases at J, with 10 bases between. Germline assignment: CDR1 MDHEN and CDR2 SYDVKM. This CDR3 spans 13 amino acids. CDR3 amino acids: CASSLEVYNEQFF. CDR3 DNA sequence: TGTGCCAGCAGTTTGGAGGTATATAATGAGCAGTTCTTC.

This clonotype has a count of ten or more. The J gene is TRBJ2-3, the V gene TRBV27; 9 bases are a match to TRBD2. V lost 2 bases to trimming and J lost 1 base; unmatched junction nucleotides: 7. This CDR3 has 17 amino acids. CDR1 is MNHEY and CDR2 is SMNVEV in the germline V gene (reference sequence). CDR3 amino acids: CASSLRGSGSGTDTQYF. The DNA for the CDR3 is TGTGCCAGCAGTTTACGGGGTAGCGGGAGCGGCACAGATACGCAGTATTTT.

Points on this clonotype: Germline and junction disagree at one end, which may indicate a read error. The rearrangement uses TRBV6-6 and TRBJ1-1; 7 bases fit TRBD1. The CDR3 is 15 amino acids. Germline CDR1 is MNHNY and CDR2 is SVGAGI (reference sequence). CDR3 coding DNA: TGTGCCAGCAGTCCGCGACAGGGAGTGAACACTGAACCTTTCTTT. Protein product: CASSPRQGVNTEPFF.

The chain is built from TRBV14 and TRBJ1-1; D not resolved. The germline V and J ends were trimmed by 0 bases and 2 bases, with 13 bases remaining between them. The germline gives CDR1 SGHDN, CDR2 FVKESK. The CDR3 has 16 amino acids. Here the CDR3 reads CASSQELRRANTEAFF. CDR3 DNA sequence: TGTGCCAGCAGCCAAGAACTCCGTAGGGCAAACACTGAAGCTTTCTTT. Variable domain in full (rest from reference TRBV14 and TRBJ1-1): EAGVTQFPSHSVIEKGQTVTLRCDPISGHDNLYWYRRVMGKEIKFLLHFVKESKQDESGMPNNRFLAERTGGTYSTLKVQPAELEDSGVYFCASSQELRRANTEAFFGQGTRLTVV.

The CDR3 sequence is CASSFFTGNEQFF. The CDR3 bases are TGTGCCAGCAGCTTTTTTACCGGTAATGAGCAGTTCTTC. The chain carries TRBV7-3 and TRBJ2-1; D gene uncertain. The ends were cut back, 3 bases at V and 7 bases at J, with 10 bases in the middle. CDR1 is SGHTA and CDR2 is FQGTGA in the germline V gene. This CDR3 has 13 amino acids. Drawing the rest from reference TRBV7-3 and TRBJ2-1, the complete variable domain is GAGVSQTPSNKVTEKGKYVELRCDPISGHTALYWYRQSLGQGPEFLIYFQGTGAADDSGLPNDRFFAVRPEGSVSTLKIQRTERGDSAVYLCASSFFTGNEQFFGPGTRLTVL.

Remarks on this clonotype: A read error may be the cause here, since a much bigger clone is one base away. The rearrangement links TRBV20-1 to TRBJ1-1; tentative D call: TRBD1 (5 bases). V lost 3 bases and J 3 bases, leaving 14 bases between the germline ends. The CDR3 runs to 14 residues. Germline values: CDR1 DFQATT, CDR2 SNEGSKA (reference sequence). The CDR3 region is CSASWGVVDTEAFF. Written as DNA, the CDR3 is TGCAGTGCTAGTTGGGGGGTGGTGGACACTGAAGCTTTCTTT.

This rearrangement joins TRBV4-3 to TRBJ2-7; 7 bases agree with TRBD2. The V and J ends lost 0 bases and 4 bases, in that order; junction bases with no gene match: 9. This CDR3 comprises 16 residues. In germline, CDR1 is LGHNA, CDR2 YSLEER. The CDR3 region is CASSQDGREGGYEQYF. In DNA, the CDR3 is TGCGCCAGCAGCCAAGATGGCAGGGAGGGTGGATACGAGCAGTACTTC.

The chain is built from TRBV2 and TRBJ2-3; D unclear. Deletions cut 4 bases from V and 5 bases from J, with 10 bases between. The CDR3 consists of 13 residues. CDR1 and CDR2 (germline): SNHLY, FYNNEI. In nucleotides, the CDR3 is TGTGCCAGCAGTGTTGCCGTCAAAGATACGCAGTATTTT. It yields the protein CASSVAVKDTQYF.

This clonotype was recorded many times. The chain is built from TRBV6-1 and TRBJ2-1, with D unresolved. The germline V gene encodes CDR1 MNHNS and CDR2 SASEGT. With 4 bases removed from V and 12 bases from J, the gap between germline ends came to 16 bases. The CDR3 extends over 13 amino acids. CDR3 bases: TGTGCCAGCAGTGGTCTGACGGCCGCAGGGCAGTTCTTC. This gives the protein CASSGLTAAGQFF.

This clonotype was detected only a few times. This chain joins TRBV20-1 and TRBJ2-1, with TRBD2 identical over 8 bases. CDR1 is DFQATT, CDR2 SNEGSKA, per germline (reference sequence). This CDR3 comprises 17 residues. The CDR3 reads CSYRGKMVAGYYNEQFF. The CDR3 DNA reads as TGCAGCTATAGGGGCAAAATGGTAGCGGGGTACTACAATGAGCAGTTCTTC.

DNA of the CDR3: TGTGCCAGCAGTTACTCTGGCCCGGGGCTTAGCAGCGGGAACTACGAGCAGTACTTC. Translation gives CASSYSGPGLSSGNYEQYF. The gene calls are TRBV6-5 and TRBJ2-7, with 7 bases that match TRBD2. CDR1 is MNHEY and CDR2 is SVGAGI in the germline V gene. After removal of 0 bases from V and 3 bases from J, the junction contained 17 bases not matched to a gene. There are 19 residues in the CDR3.

This clonotype was counted only a few times. The J gene is TRBJ1-2, the V gene TRBV20-1; no firm D call. The CDR3 has 13 amino acids. Germline CDR1 and CDR2: DFQATT and SNEGSKA (reference sequence). Trimming cost V 6 bases and J 4 bases, with 15 bases left between them. The CDR3 loop is CSARPDYLYGYTF. In DNA form, the CDR3 reads TGCAGTGCCCGACCAGACTACCTCTATGGCTACACCTTC.

The chain is built from TRBV12-3 or TRBV12-4 and TRBJ2-7; 8 bases fit TRBD1. The junction had 10 bases not matched to a gene; V was cut back by 6 bases and J by 3 bases. The CDR3 runs 15 residues. CDR3 coding DNA: TGTGCCAGCAGATCCCAGGGGGCGATGGACTACGAGCAGTACTTC. It is translated as CASRSQGAMDYEQYF.

The CDR3 DNA is TGTGCCAGCAGCCCCCTACTAGCGGAAGGTGGGAGACGGGAGCTGTTTTTT. This translates into CASSPLLAEGGRRELFF. This rearrangement joins TRBV7-9 to TRBJ2-2; 8 bases agree with TRBD2. The CDR3 covers 17 residues. The V and J ends lost 5 bases and 9 bases, in that order; junction bases with no gene match: 17. Germline assignment: CDR1 SEHNR and CDR2 FQNEAQ (reference sequence).

This chain links TRBV12-3 or TRBV12-4 with TRBJ2-3; no reliable D call. The CDR3 contains 14 residues. V was cut by 7 bases and J by 6 bases, with 17 bases left in between. CDR3 nucleotide sequence: TGTGCCAGCACCGTGGTGGGGTCTGGGGATACGCAGTATTTT. It is translated as CASTVVGSGDTQYF.

As to this clonotype: A much larger clone is a single base away; this may be a read error. The chain carries TRBV7-2 and TRBJ1-1, with D unresolved. Germline assignment: CDR1 SGHTA and CDR2 FQGNSA. The CDR3 has 15 residues. Here the CDR3 DNA reads TGTGCCAGCAGCTTAGGGCATAAGATGAACACTGAAGCTCTCTTT. This codes for CASSLGHKMNTEALF.

This clonotype showed up just a few times. The gene calls are TRBV4-2 and TRBJ1-1; D remains unclear. CDR3 length: 16 amino acids. With 0 bases removed from V and 4 bases from J, the gap between germline ends came to 15 bases. Germline assignment: CDR1 LGHNA and CDR2 YNFKEQ. The CDR3 DNA reads as TGTGCCAGCAGCCAAGATATGGCGTCAGTGTCCACTGAAGCTTTCTTT. The encoded protein is CASSQDMASVSTEAFF.

In its sample, this clonotype was seen a few times. The gene calls are TRBV20-1 and TRBJ2-7; 8 nucleotides agree with TRBD1. The junction had 11 bases not matched to a gene; V was cut back by 4 bases and J by 3 bases. CDR3 length: 15 residues. The germline V gene has CDR1 DFQATT and CDR2 SNEGSKA (reference sequence). In nucleotides, the CDR3 is TGCAGTGCTACCACTCCAGGGGGCGCTGGCTACGAGCAGTACTTC. This encodes CSATTPGGAGYEQYF.

A word on this clonotype: One junction end does not reproduce the germline sequence, and a read error may be involved. V gene TRBV7-9 combines with J gene TRBJ2-1, with a possible D match to TRBD1 (5 bases). The CDR3 extends over 13 amino acids. Germline CDR1 reads SEHNR; CDR2 reads FQNEAQ (reference sequence). Written as DNA, the CDR3 is TGTGCCAGCAGCTTAGGGACATTGAATGAGCAGCTCTTC. This encodes CASSLGTLNEQLF.

This clonotype has a handful of counts. The chain has TRBV7-9 and TRBJ2-3, with unresolved D. CDR3 size: 12 residues. Germline V gives CDR1 SEHNR, CDR2 FQNEAQ (reference sequence). V shed 5 bases and J shed 6 bases, with 9 bases lying between them. The CDR3 DNA reads TGTGCCAGCAGCCCCCAGAGCGATACGCAGTATTTT. Encoded protein: CASSPQSDTQYF.

The V call is TRBV19, the J call TRBJ2-3, with TRBD2 matching over 10 bases. Per the germline V gene, CDR1 is LNHDA and CDR2 is SQIVND (reference sequence). V shed 10 bases, J shed 3 bases, and the junction held 7 bases outside the gene matches. This CDR3 comprises 14 residues. This chain's CDR3 is CATATSGTTDTQYF. The CDR3 DNA reads as TGTGCCACCGCTACTAGCGGGACAACAGATACGCAGTATTTT.

Ten or more counts support this clonotype. This sequence joins TRBV6-6 and TRBJ2-3; no reliable D call. Germline CDR1 MNHNY, CDR2 SVGAGI (reference sequence). Trimming left V 1 base short and J 1 base short, with 6 bases between. CDR3 size: 14 residues. CDR3 in amino acids: CASSYLTGTDTQYF. CDR3 coding DNA: TGTGCCAGCAGTTACTTAACGGGCACAGATACGCAGTATTTT.

The chain is built from TRBV28 and TRBJ2-7; 7 bases align to TRBD2. Germline assignment: CDR1 MDHEN and CDR2 SYDVKM. The junction had 5 bases not matched to a gene; V was cut back by 3 bases and J by 0 bases. CDR3 size: 15 residues. CDR3 sequence: CASSLMGGGSYEQYF. As DNA, the CDR3 is TGTGCCAGCAGTTTGATGGGGGGGGGCTCCTACGAGCAGTACTTC.

V usage is TRBV11-2 and J usage is TRBJ2-5; D not resolved. V lost 1 base to trimming and J lost 1 base, with 7 bases between them. The germline CDR1 and CDR2 sequences are SGHAT and FQNNGV. The CDR3 sequence is 14 residues long. The CDR3 sequence is CASSLGWFQETQYF. As DNA, the CDR3 is TGTGCCAGCAGCTTAGGGTGGTTCCAAGAGACCCAGTACTTC.

Concerning this clonotype: The junction departs from germline at one end; a sequencing error may be responsible. The chain uses TRBV6-2 or TRBV6-3 and TRBJ2-2, with D uncertain. Germline values: CDR1 MNHEY, CDR2 SVGEGT. There are 15 residues in the CDR3. The CDR3 loop is CACSYGGANTGELFF. The CDR3 DNA sequence: TGTGCCTGCAGTTACGGCGGTGCAAACACCGGGGAGCTGTTTTTT.

This rearrangement joins TRBV12-3 or TRBV12-4 to TRBJ1-2; D not resolved. The CDR3 spans 13 residues. Trimming stripped 6 bases from V and 4 bases from J, with 12 bases between. The CDR3, as DNA: TGTGCCAGCAGCCTCGTACACCTCTATGGCTACACCTTC. Its protein is CASSLVHLYGYTF.

Details on this clonotype: Sequence at one end of the junction differs from germline and may be a read error. J is TRBJ2-1 and V is TRBV6-2 or TRBV6-3; tentative D call: TRBD2 (5 bases). Germline CDR1 MNHEY, CDR2 SVGEGT. CDR3 length: 13 residues. The CDR3 protein is CASRTDSYNERFF. CDR3 nucleotide sequence: TGTGCCAGCAGGACGGACTCTTACAATGAGCGGTTCTTC.